This is a list of T cell receptor beta chains from one sample in a study of blood T cells in healthy people across ages. TCRdb re-called the 5' RACE reads through MiXCR, storing one row per CDR3 protein. The data hold around 900,000 distinct CDR3 sequences, with around 26% observed a single time. Material for sequencing was blood. These TCRs come from a woman over 75 in good health. CDR3s include the opening cysteine and the closing phenylalanine or tryptophan. Fields, in order: J gene, D gene, clone size, V gene, CDR3 protein. A D gene is named only where the DNA matches it firmly. Where a row states a size, it is once, few, many or the class of an expanded clone; other rows omit it.

j_gene: TRBJ2-3; d_gene: -; abundance: -; v_gene: TRBV20-1; CDR3aa: CSAAVWTSTDTQYF
j_gene: TRBJ2-3; d_gene: -; abundance: many; v_gene: TRBV20-1; CDR3aa: CSARAPSTDTQYF
j_gene: TRBJ2-6; d_gene: TRBD1; abundance: few; v_gene: TRBV3-1; CDR3aa: CASSWTGNSGANVLTF
j_gene: TRBJ1-1; d_gene: -; abundance: -; v_gene: TRBV2; CDR3aa: CASRRQVINTEAFF
j_gene: TRBJ1-5; d_gene: -; abundance: -; v_gene: TRBV12-3/TRBV12-4; CDR3aa: CASSGAGGNSNQPQHF
j_gene: TRBJ1-4; d_gene: -; abundance: once; v_gene: TRBV28; CDR3aa: CASSLLAPREVTNEKLFF
j_gene: TRBJ2-1; d_gene: -; abundance: -; v_gene: TRBV10-2; CDR3aa: CASRFPASYEQFF
j_gene: TRBJ2-5; d_gene: TRBD2; abundance: many; v_gene: TRBV12-3/TRBV12-4; CDR3aa: CASSGTSGVQETQYF
j_gene: TRBJ1-6; d_gene: -; abundance: -; v_gene: TRBV10-3; CDR3aa: CAISTTQANSPLHF
j_gene: TRBJ2-3; d_gene: TRBD2; abundance: few; v_gene: TRBV6-5; CDR3aa: CACSQAGERTDTQYF
j_gene: TRBJ1-1; d_gene: TRBD1; abundance: -; v_gene: TRBV6-2/TRBV6-3; CDR3aa: CASRGQLYTEAFF
j_gene: TRBJ1-2; d_gene: -; abundance: many; v_gene: TRBV6-1; CDR3aa: CASRDTKTGGYTF
j_gene: TRBJ2-6; d_gene: TRBD2; abundance: -; v_gene: TRBV3-1; CDR3aa: CASSPHLAGALKSGANVLTF
j_gene: TRBJ2-1; d_gene: TRBD2; abundance: -; v_gene: TRBV20-1; CDR3aa: CSADLLAGGRNEQFF
j_gene: TRBJ2-2; d_gene: -; abundance: -; v_gene: TRBV7-9; CDR3aa: CASSHRDTAGELFF
j_gene: TRBJ1-2; d_gene: -; abundance: many; v_gene: TRBV29-1; CDR3aa: CSVVVTTGGYTF
j_gene: TRBJ2-1; d_gene: TRBD2; abundance: -; v_gene: TRBV12-3/TRBV12-4; CDR3aa: CASRSGLALNNEQFF
j_gene: TRBJ1-1; d_gene: -; abundance: -; v_gene: TRBV7-2; CDR3aa: CASSYFRGGERGTEAFF
j_gene: TRBJ1-1; d_gene: -; abundance: -; v_gene: TRBV6-4; CDR3aa: CASSEFQGSEAFF
j_gene: TRBJ1-2; d_gene: -; abundance: -; v_gene: TRBV5-6; CDR3aa: CASSLAGTPDGYTF
j_gene: TRBJ2-7; d_gene: -; abundance: many; v_gene: TRBV5-1; CDR3aa: CASSLVSGVPYEQYF
j_gene: TRBJ1-6; d_gene: TRBD1; abundance: -; v_gene: TRBV27; CDR3aa: CASSLSGTARTHYNSPLHF
j_gene: TRBJ1-2; d_gene: TRBD1; abundance: few; v_gene: TRBV24-1; CDR3aa: CATSDRDRRYGYTF
j_gene: TRBJ1-5; d_gene: -; abundance: -; v_gene: TRBV3-1; CDR3aa: CASSQGGARGNRPQHF
j_gene: TRBJ1-5; d_gene: -; abundance: -; v_gene: TRBV20-1; CDR3aa: CSVHPTVASGAQHF
j_gene: TRBJ2-5; d_gene: TRBD2; abundance: -; v_gene: TRBV5-1; CDR3aa: CASSPWTRLGETQYF
j_gene: TRBJ2-1; d_gene: TRBD2; abundance: -; v_gene: TRBV12-3/TRBV12-4; CDR3aa: CASSSTIPQRLAGGDFHNEQFF
j_gene: TRBJ1-1; d_gene: -; abundance: once; v_gene: TRBV11-2; CDR3aa: CASSSFLSMNTEAFF
j_gene: TRBJ1-1; d_gene: -; abundance: few; v_gene: TRBV3-1; CDR3aa: CASSQVLANTEAFF
j_gene: TRBJ2-1; d_gene: -; abundance: many; v_gene: TRBV18; CDR3aa: CASSPHGNEQFF
j_gene: TRBJ2-7; d_gene: -; abundance: many; v_gene: TRBV6-5; CDR3aa: CASGGGGWEQYF
j_gene: -; d_gene: TRBD2; abundance: many; v_gene: TRBV9; CDR3aa: CASSVETSGVGTQYF
j_gene: TRBJ2-3; d_gene: -; abundance: -; v_gene: TRBV5-1; CDR3aa: CASSSDSQATDTQYF
j_gene: TRBJ2-3; d_gene: -; abundance: -; v_gene: TRBV7-9; CDR3aa: CASSRMRTADTQYF
j_gene: TRBJ2-5; d_gene: TRBD2; abundance: few; v_gene: TRBV7-9; CDR3aa: CASSHERIAGGSQETQYF
j_gene: TRBJ2-7; d_gene: TRBD2; abundance: many; v_gene: TRBV4-3; CDR3aa: CASLGLAGPYEQYF
j_gene: TRBJ2-5; d_gene: -; abundance: -; v_gene: TRBV14; CDR3aa: CASSQDLVLETQYF
j_gene: TRBJ2-1; d_gene: TRBD1; abundance: -; v_gene: TRBV10-3; CDR3aa: CAISTPGQTRNEQFF
j_gene: TRBJ2-3; d_gene: TRBD2; abundance: -; v_gene: TRBV20-1; CDR3aa: CSASHLAGLTDTQYF
j_gene: TRBJ2-2; d_gene: -; abundance: few; v_gene: TRBV7-2; CDR3aa: CASMSLYNTGELFF
j_gene: TRBJ1-4; d_gene: -; abundance: many; v_gene: TRBV7-9; CDR3aa: CASSLQRRGEKLFF
j_gene: TRBJ2-1; d_gene: TRBD2; abundance: many; v_gene: TRBV20-1; CDR3aa: CSAPGTSGGKYNEQFF
j_gene: TRBJ2-5; d_gene: TRBD2; abundance: many; v_gene: TRBV7-2; CDR3aa: CASSLGLAGGRGTQYF
j_gene: TRBJ2-3; d_gene: -; abundance: -; v_gene: TRBV27; CDR3aa: CAGSKQGSETDTQYF